This T cell receptor (beta chain) was sequenced during a study of CD4 T cells in relation to SARS-CoV-2 and coronaviruses. In the study overall: The restricting HLA molecule for shared crossreactive spike epitopes was mapped.

Study-wide results and caveats: In around 60% of donors, memory CD4+ clonotypes crossrecognized SARS-CoV-2 and at least one common cold coronavirus spike. Crossreactivity was assessed only for spike protein, not other viral proteins.

This clone was recorded a few times. What it binds is unknown. Measured with immunoSEQ multiplex PCR; TCRdb has only the in-frame clones, and not every one. Of some 11,000 clones in the sample, 87% are singletons; the top ten hold about 2%. The sequenced sample was naive CD4+ T cells from PBMCs. Noted subset: naive CD4+ T cells isolated by negative enrichment. This clonotype originated in an adult with COVID-19.

The CDR3 loop is CASSDRGNQPQHF. For the CDR3, the DNA is TGTGCCAGCAGTGACAGGGGCAATCAGCCCCAGCATTTT. The chain couples TRBV6-4 to TRBJ1-5; D is unresolved. The germline V and J ends were trimmed by 2 bases and 2 bases, with 4 bases remaining between them. The germline V gene has CDR1 MRHNA and CDR2 SNTAGT. CDR3 length: 13 residues.